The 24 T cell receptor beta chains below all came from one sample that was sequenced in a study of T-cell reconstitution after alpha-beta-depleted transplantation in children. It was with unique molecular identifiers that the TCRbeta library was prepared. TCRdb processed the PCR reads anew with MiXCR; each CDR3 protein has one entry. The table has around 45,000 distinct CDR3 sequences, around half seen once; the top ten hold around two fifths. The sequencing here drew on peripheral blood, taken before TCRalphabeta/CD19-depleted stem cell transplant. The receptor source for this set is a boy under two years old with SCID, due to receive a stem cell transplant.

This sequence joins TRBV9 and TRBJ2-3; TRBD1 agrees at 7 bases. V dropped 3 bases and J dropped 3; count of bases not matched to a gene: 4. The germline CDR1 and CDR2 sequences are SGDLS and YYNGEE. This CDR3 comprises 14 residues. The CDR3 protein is CASSARQGTDTQYF. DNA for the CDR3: TGTGCCAGCAGCGCCCGACAGGGAACAGATACGCAGTATTTT.

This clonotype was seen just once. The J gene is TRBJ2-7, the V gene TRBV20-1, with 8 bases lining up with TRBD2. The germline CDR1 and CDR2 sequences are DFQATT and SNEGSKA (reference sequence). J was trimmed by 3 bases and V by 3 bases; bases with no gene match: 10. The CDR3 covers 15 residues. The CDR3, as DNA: TGCAGTGCTAGGCCGGCGGGGGGCCTTTTCTACGAGCAGTACTTC. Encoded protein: CSARPAGGLFYEQYF.

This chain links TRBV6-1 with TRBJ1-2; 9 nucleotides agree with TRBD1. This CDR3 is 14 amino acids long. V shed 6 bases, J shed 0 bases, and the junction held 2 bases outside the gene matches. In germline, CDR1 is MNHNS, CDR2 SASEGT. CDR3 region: CASRRDRANYGYTF. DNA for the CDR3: TGTGCCAGCAGACGGGACAGGGCTAACTATGGCTACACCTTC.

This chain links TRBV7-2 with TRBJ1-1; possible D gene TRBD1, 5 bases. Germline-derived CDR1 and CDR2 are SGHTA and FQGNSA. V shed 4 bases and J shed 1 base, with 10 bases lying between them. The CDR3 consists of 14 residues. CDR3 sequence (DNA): TGTGCCAGCAGCTCGCAGGGCCGGAACACTGAAGCTTTCTTT. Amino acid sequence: CASSSQGRNTEAFF.

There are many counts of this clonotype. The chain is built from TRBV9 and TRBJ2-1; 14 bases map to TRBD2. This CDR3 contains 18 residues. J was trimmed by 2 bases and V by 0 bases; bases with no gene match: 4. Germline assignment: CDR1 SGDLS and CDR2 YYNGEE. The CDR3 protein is CASSVDGLAGGTYNEQFF. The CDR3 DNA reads TGTGCCAGCAGCGTAGATGGACTAGCGGGGGGAACCTACAATGAGCAGTTCTTC. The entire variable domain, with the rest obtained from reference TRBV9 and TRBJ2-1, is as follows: DSGVTQTPKHLITATGQRVTLRCSPRSGDLSVYWYQQSLDQGLQFLIQYYNGEERAKGNILERFSAQQFPDLHSELNLSSLELGDSALYFCASSVDGLAGGTYNEQFFGPGTRLTVL.

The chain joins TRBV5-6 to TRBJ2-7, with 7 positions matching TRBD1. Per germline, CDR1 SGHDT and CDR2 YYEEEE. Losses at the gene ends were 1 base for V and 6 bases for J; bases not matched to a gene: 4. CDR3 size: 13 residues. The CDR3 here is CASSLLGGIEQYF. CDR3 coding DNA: TGTGCCAGCAGCTTGCTAGGGGGCATCGAGCAGTACTTC.

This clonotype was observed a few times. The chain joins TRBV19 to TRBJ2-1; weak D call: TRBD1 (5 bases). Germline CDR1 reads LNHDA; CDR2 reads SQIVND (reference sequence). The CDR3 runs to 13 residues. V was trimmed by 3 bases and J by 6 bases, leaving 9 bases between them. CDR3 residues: CASSIQGRNEQFF. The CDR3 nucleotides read TGTGCCAGTAGTATTCAGGGTCGCAATGAGCAGTTCTTC.

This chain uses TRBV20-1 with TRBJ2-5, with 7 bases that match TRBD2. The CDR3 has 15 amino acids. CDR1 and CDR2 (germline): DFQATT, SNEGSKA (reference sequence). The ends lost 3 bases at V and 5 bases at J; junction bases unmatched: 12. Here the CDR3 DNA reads TGCAGTGCTAGGAGCTATGCGGGGGTGGGGGAGACCCAGTACTTC. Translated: CSARSYAGVGETQYF.

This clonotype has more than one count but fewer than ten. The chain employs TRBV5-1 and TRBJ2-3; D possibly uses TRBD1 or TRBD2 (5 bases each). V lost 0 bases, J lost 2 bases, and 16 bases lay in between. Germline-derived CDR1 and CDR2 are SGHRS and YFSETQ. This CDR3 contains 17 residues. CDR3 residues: CASSLGTGGGYTDTQYF. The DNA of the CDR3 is TGCGCCAGCAGCTTGGGTACAGGCGGAGGCTACACAGATACGCAGTATTTT.

CDR3 sequence: CASSLGSSNTEAFF. The CDR3 nucleotides are TGTGCCAGCAGCTTAGGGTCTTCGAACACTGAAGCTTTCTTT. The chain recombines TRBV7-9 with TRBJ1-1; D gene uncertain. Trimming took 1 base from V and 1 from J, leaving 7 bases between them. The CDR3 loop spans 14 amino acids. CDR1 is SEHNR, CDR2 FQNEAQ, per germline (reference sequence).

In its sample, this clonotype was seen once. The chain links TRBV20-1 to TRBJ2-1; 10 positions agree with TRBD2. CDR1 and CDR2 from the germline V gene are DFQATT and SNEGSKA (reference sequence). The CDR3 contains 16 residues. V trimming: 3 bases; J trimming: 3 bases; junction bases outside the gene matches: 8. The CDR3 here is CSASSLAGVSYNEQFF. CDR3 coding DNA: TGCAGTGCTAGCTCGCTAGCGGGGGTGAGCTACAATGAGCAGTTCTTC.

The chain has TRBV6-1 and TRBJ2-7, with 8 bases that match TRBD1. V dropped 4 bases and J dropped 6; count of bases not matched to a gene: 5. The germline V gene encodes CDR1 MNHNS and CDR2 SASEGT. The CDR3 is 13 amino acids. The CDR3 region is CASSGTGRSEQYF. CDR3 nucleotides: TGTGCCAGCAGTGGGACAGGGCGCAGCGAGCAGTACTTC.

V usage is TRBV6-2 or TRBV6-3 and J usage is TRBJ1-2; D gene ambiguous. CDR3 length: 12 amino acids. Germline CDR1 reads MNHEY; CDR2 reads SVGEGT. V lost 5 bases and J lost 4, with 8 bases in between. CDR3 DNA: TGTGCCAGCAGTCCTCGGTCCTATGGCTACACCTTC. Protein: CASSPRSYGYTF.

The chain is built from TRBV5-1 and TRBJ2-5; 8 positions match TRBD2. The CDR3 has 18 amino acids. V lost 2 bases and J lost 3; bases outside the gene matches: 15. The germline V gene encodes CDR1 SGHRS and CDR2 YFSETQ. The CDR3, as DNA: TGCGCCAGCAGCTTCGTTATGTTAGCGGGGCCGGGAAAAGAGACCCAGTACTTC. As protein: CASSFVMLAGPGKETQYF.

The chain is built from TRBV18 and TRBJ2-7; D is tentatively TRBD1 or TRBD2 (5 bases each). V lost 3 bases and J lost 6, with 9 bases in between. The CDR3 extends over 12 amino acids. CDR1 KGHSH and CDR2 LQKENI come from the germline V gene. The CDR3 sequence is CASSPLGGEQYF. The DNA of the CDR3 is TGTGCCAGCTCACCGCTTGGGGGCGAGCAGTACTTC.

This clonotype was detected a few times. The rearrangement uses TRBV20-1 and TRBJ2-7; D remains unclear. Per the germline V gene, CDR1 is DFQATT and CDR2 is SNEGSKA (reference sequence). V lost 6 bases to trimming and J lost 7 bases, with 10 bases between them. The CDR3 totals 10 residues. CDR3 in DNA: TGCAGTGCCATCCGAAGGGAGCAGTACTTC. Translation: CSAIRREQYF.

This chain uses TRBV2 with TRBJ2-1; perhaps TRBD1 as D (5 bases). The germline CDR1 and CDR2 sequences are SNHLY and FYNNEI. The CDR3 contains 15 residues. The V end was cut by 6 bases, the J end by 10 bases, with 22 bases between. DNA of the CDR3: TGTGCCAGCAGCTCCGTGGACACATACAATGCAGAGCAGTTCTTC. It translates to CASSSVDTYNAEQFF.

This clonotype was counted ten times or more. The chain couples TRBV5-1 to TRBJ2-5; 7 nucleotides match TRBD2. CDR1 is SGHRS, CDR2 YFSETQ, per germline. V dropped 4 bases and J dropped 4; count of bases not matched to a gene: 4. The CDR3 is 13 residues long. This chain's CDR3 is CASSQGGRETQYF. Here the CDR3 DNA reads TGCGCCAGCAGCCAGGGAGGGCGAGAGACCCAGTACTTC.

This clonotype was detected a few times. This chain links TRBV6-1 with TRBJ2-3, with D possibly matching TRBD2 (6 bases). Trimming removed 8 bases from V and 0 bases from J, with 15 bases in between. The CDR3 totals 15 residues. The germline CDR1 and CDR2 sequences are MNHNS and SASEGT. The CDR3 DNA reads TGTGCCAGCGCGGATCGGGGGAGAAGCACAGATACGCAGTATTTT. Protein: CASADRGRSTDTQYF.

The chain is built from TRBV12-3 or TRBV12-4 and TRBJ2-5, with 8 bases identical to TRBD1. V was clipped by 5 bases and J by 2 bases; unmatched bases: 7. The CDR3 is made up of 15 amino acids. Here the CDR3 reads CASSRTGLLQETQYF. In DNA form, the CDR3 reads TGTGCCAGCAGTCGGACAGGGCTCCTACAAGAGACCCAGTACTTC.

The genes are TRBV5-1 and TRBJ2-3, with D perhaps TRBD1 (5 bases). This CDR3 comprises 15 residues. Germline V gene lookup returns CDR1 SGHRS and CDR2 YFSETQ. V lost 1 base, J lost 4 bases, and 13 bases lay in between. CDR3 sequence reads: CASSLSTGRADTQYF. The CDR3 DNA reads TGCGCCAGCAGCTTGAGTACAGGAAGGGCAGATACGCAGTATTTT.

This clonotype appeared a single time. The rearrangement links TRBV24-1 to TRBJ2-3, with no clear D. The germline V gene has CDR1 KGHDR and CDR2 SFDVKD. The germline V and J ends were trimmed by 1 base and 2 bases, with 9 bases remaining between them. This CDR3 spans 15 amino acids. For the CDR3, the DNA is TGTGCCACCAGTGATTTTGGCTGGGACACAGATACGCAGTATTTT. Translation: CATSDFGWDTDTQYF.

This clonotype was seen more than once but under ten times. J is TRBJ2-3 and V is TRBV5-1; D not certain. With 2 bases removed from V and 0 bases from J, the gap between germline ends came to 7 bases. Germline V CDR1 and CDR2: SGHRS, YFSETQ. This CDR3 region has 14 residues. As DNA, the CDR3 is TGCGCCAGCAGCTTCCATACGAGCACAGATACGCAGTATTTT. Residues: CASSFHTSTDTQYF.

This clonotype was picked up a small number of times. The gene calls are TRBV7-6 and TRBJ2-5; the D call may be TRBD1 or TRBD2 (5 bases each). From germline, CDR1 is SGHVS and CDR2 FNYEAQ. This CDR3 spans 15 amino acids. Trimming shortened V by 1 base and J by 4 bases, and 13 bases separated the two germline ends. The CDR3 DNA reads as TGTGCCAGCAGCTTAGGAGGGGCGCCTTCAGAGACCCAGTACTTC. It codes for CASSLGGAPSETQYF. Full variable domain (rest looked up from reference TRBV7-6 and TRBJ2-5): GAGVSQSPRYKVTKRGQDVALRCDPISGHVSLYWYRQALGQGPEFLTYFNYEAQQDKSGLPNDRFSAERPEGSISTLTIQRTEQRDSAMYRCASSLGGAPSETQYFGPGTRLLVL.